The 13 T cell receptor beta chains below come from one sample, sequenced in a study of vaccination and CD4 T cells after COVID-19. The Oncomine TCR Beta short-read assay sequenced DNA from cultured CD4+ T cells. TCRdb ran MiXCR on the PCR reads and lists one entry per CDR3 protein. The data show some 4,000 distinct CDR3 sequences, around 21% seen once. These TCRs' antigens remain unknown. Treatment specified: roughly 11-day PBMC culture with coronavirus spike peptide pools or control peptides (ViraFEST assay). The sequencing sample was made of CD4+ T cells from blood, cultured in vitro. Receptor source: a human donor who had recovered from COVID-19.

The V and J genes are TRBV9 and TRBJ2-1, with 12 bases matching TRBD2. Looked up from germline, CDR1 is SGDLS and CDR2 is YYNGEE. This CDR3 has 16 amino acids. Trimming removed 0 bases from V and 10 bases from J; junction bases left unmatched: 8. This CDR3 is CASSVGWASGGVEQFF. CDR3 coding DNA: TGTGCCAGCAGCGTAGGTTGGGCTAGCGGGGGGGTAGAGCAGTTCTTC. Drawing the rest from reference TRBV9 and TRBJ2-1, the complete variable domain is DSGVTQTPKHLITATGQRVTLRCSPRSGDLSVYWYQQSLDQGLQFLIQYYNGEERAKGNILERFSAQQFPDLHSELNLSSLELGDSALYFCASSVGWASGGVEQFFGPGTRLTVL.

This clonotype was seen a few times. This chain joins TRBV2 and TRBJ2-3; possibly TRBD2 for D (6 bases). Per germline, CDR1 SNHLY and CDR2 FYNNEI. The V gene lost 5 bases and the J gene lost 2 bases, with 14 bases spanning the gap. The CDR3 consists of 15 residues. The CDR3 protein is CASSSGTSTTDTQYF. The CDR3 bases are TGTGCCAGCAGTTCCGGGACTTCAACCACAGATACGCAGTATTTT.

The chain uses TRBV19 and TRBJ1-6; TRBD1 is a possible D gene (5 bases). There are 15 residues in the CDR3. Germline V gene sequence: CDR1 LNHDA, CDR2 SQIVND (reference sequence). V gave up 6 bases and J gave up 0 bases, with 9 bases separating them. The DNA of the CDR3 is TGTGCCAGTAGGGGACGGCGCTCCTATAATTCACCCCTCCACTTT. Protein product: CASRGRRSYNSPLHF.

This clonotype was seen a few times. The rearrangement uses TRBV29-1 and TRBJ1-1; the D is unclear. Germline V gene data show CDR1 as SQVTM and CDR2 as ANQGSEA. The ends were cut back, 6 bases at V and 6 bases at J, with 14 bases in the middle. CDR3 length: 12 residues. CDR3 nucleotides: TGCAGCGTAAAGCCCAGTAGCGCTGAAGCTTTCTTT. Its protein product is CSVKPSSAEAFF.

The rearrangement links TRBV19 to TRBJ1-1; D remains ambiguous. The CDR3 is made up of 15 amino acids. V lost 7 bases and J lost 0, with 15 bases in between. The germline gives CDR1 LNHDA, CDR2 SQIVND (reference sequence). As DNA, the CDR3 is TGTGCCAGTACGCCCGGTCGTTATATGAACACTGAAGCTTTCTTT. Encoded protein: CASTPGRYMNTEAFF. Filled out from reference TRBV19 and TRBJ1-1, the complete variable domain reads DGGITQSPKYLFRKEGQNVTLSCEQNLNHDAMYWYRQDPGQGLRLIYYSQIVNDFQKGDIAEGYSVSREKKESFPLTVTSAQKNPTAFYLCASTPGRYMNTEAFFGQGTRLTVV.

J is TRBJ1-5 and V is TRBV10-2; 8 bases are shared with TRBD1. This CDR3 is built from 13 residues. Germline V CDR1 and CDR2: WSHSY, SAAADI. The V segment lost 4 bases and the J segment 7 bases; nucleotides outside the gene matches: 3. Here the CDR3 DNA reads TGCGCCAGCAGTGGGACAGGGACCCAGCCCCAGCATTTT. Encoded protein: CASSGTGTQPQHF.

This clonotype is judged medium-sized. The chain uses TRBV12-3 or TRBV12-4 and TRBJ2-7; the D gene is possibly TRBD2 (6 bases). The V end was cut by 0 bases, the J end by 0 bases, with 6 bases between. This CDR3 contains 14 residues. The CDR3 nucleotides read TGTGCCAGCAGTTTAGCGGGGGGCTCCTACGAGCAGTACTTC. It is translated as CASSLAGGSYEQYF.

For the CDR3, the DNA is TGTGCCTGGGGCCCCCCGACAGGGATGACGAATGAGCAGTTCTTC. It codes for CAWGPPTGMTNEQFF. V gene TRBV30 combines with J gene TRBJ2-1; 7 bases map to TRBD1. V dropped 5 bases and J dropped 7; count of bases not matched to a gene: 14. Germline V CDR1 and CDR2: GTSNPN, SVGIG (reference sequence). This CDR3 spans 15 amino acids.

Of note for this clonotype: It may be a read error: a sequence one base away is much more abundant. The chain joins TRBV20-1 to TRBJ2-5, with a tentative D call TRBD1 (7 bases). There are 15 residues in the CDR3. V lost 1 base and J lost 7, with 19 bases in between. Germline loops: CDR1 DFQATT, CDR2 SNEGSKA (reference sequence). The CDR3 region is CSARGSSRGVRTQYF. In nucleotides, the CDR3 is TGCAGTGCTAGAGGGTCTAGCAGGGGGGTGCGGACCCAGTACTTC.

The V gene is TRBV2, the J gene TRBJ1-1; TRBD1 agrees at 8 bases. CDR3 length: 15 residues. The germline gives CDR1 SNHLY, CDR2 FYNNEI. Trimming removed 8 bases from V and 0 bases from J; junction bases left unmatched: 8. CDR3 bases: TGTGCCAGCGAAAGGGCAGGGGGCATGAACACTGAAGCTTTCTTT. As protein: CASERAGGMNTEAFF.

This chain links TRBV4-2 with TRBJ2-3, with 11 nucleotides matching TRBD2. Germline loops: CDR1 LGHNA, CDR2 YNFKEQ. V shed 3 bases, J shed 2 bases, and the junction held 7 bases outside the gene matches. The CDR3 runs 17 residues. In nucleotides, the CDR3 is TGTGCCAGCAGCCATTCTAGCGGGGGGCTGAACACAGATACGCAGTATTTT. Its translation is CASSHSSGGLNTDTQYF.

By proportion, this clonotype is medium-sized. The CDR3 sequence is CASSAPGIGGSPLHF. Written as DNA, the CDR3 is TGTGCCAGCAGTGCCCCCGGGATAGGTGGTTCACCCCTCCACTTT. The chain joins TRBV2 to TRBJ1-6; no clear D gene. There are 15 residues in the CDR3. V gave up 4 bases and J gave up 9 bases, with 16 bases separating them. Germline V gives CDR1 SNHLY, CDR2 FYNNEI.

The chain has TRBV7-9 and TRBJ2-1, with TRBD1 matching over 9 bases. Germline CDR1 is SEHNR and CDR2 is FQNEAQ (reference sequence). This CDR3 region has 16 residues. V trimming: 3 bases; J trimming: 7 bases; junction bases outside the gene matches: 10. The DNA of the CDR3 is TGTGCCAGCAGCTTTGGGACAGGGAAAAGGAGGAATGAGCAGTTCTTC. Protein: CASSFGTGKRRNEQFF.